Listed below are T cell receptor beta chains from one sample, sequenced in a study of T cell responses to AZD1222 COVID-19 vaccine. Method: immunoSEQ multiplex PCR; TCRdb's copy keeps in-frame clones and lacks some. The top ten clones hold around 7.8% of a sample with 64,000 or so clones, 84% of them seen once. The sequenced sample was peripheral blood, obtained on day 0 of AZD1222 vaccination. The receptors were gathered from an adult in good health. CDR3s include the opening cysteine and the closing phenylalanine or tryptophan. The D gene is left open where the match is weak. Expanded clones get a size class; other rows say once, few or many, or leave the size out.

d_gene: NA
abundance: NA
v_gene: TRBV6-5
j_gene: TRBJ2-2
CDR3aa: CASNAVGPGAGELFF
CDR3nt: TGTGCCAGCAATGCCGTCGGGCCAGGCGCCGGGGAGCTGTTTTTT

d_gene: NA
abundance: few
v_gene: TRBV5-5
j_gene: TRBJ2-2
CDR3aa: CASSPGPNTGELFF
CDR3nt: TGTGCCAGCAGCCCCGGGCCGAACACCGGGGAGCTGTTTTTT

d_gene: NA
abundance: NA
v_gene: TRBV29-1
j_gene: TRBJ1-5
CDR3aa: CSVQNTGTSNQPQHF
CDR3nt: TGCAGCGTTCAAAATACAGGTACGAGCAATCAGCCCCAGCATTTT

d_gene: NA
abundance: NA
v_gene: TRBV5-1
j_gene: TRBJ1-4
CDR3aa: CASSLDAPNEKLFF
CDR3nt: TGCGCCAGCAGCTTGGACGCACCTAATGAAAAACTGTTTTTT

d_gene: NA
abundance: once
v_gene: TRBV28
j_gene: TRBJ1-2
CDR3aa: CASSSLTGYGYTF
CDR3nt: TGTGCCAGCAGTTCCCTGACGGGCTATGGCTACACCTTC

d_gene: TRBD2
abundance: NA
v_gene: TRBV12-3/TRBV12-4
j_gene: TRBJ2-5
CDR3aa: CASSTTSVETQYF
CDR3nt: TGTGCCAGCAGTACCACTAGCGTGGAGACCCAGTACTTC

d_gene: NA
abundance: NA
v_gene: TRBV7-8
j_gene: TRBJ1-1
CDR3aa: CASSPTTGRDTEAFF
CDR3nt: TGTGCCAGCAGCCCCACGACAGGAAGGGACACTGAAGCTTTCTTT

d_gene: TRBD1
abundance: NA
v_gene: TRBV19
j_gene: TRBJ1-5
CDR3aa: CASSKRQGANQPQHF
CDR3nt: TGTGCCAGTAGTAAAAGACAGGGGGCAAATCAGCCCCAGCATTTT

d_gene: NA
abundance: NA
v_gene: TRBV30
j_gene: TRBJ2-5
CDR3aa: CAWKLEGWETQYF
CDR3nt: TGTGCCTGGAAATTGGAGGGTTGGGAGACCCAGTACTTC

d_gene: NA
abundance: once
v_gene: TRBV27
j_gene: TRBJ2-2
CDR3aa: CASSLQAENTGELFF
CDR3nt: TGTGCCAGCAGTTTACAGGCAGAGAACACCGGGGAGCTGTTTTTT

d_gene: TRBD1
abundance: NA
v_gene: TRBV16
j_gene: TRBJ2-2
CDR3aa: CASSQEQGGNTGELFF
CDR3nt: TGTGCCAGCAGCCAAGAACAGGGGGGAAACACCGGGGAGCTGTTTTTT

d_gene: NA
abundance: NA
v_gene: TRBV27
j_gene: TRBJ2-5
CDR3aa: CASSSVVPLGTQYF
CDR3nt: TGTGCCAGCAGCAGCGTAGTGCCCCTGGGGACCCAGTACTTC